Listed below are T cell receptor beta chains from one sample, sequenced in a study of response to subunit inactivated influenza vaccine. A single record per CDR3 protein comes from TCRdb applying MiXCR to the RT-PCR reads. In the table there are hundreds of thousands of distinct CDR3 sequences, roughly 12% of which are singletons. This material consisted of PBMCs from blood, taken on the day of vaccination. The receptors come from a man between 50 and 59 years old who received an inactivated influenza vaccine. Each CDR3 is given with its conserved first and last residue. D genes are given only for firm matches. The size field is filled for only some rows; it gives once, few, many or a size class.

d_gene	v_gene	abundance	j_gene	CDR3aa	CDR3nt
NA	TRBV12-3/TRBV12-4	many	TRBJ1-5	CASSFGVGSNQPQHF	TGTGCCAGCAGTTTCGGGGTAGGCAGCAATCAGCCCCAGCATTTT
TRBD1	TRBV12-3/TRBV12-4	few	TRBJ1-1	CASRQGARGTEAFF	TGTGCCAGCAGACAGGGGGCAAGAGGAACTGAAGCTTTCTTT
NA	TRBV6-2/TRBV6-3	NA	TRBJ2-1	CASTAGQYNEQFF	TGTGCCAGCACCGCGGGACAGTACAATGAGCAGTTCTTC
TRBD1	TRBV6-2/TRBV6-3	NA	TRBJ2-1	CASSSPGQGAVEQFF	TGTGCCAGCAGTTCCCCGGGACAGGGGGCGGTTGAGCAGTTCTTC
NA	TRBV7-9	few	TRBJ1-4	CASSMDGRGNEKLFF	TGTGCCAGCAGCATGGACGGGCGGGGTAATGAAAAACTGTTTTTT
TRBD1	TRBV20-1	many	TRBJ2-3	CSARDREGYTQYF	TGCAGTGCGAGGGACAGAGAGGGTTATACGCAGTATTTT
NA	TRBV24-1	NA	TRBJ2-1	CATSASGRNEQFF	TGTGCCACCAGTGCGTCAGGCCGCAATGAGCAGTTCTTC
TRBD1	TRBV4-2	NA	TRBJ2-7	CASSQDPAGTGLYEQYF	TGTGCCAGCAGCCAAGATCCAGCCGGGACAGGGCTTTACGAGCAGTACTTC
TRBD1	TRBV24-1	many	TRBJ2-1	CATEDRGLNNEQFF	TGTGCCACCGAGGACAGGGGGCTAAACAATGAGCAGTTCTTC
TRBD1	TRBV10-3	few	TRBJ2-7	CAISESVTGIYEQYF	TGTGCCATCAGTGAGTCGGTGACAGGGATCTACGAGCAGTACTTC
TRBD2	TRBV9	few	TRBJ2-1	CASSPRFGTSGSVGEQFF	TGTGCCAGCAGCCCGAGATTTGGGACTAGCGGGAGTGTTGGTGAGCAGTTCTTC
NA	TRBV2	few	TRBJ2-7	CASEGTSSYEQYF	TGTGCCAGCGAAGGGACATCCTCCTACGAGCAGTACTTC
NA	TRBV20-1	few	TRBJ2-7	CSARAGTLLSYEQYF	TGCAGTGCTAGGGCCGGGACTCTTCTTTCCTACGAGCAGTACTTC
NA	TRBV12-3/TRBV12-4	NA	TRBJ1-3	CASSGGPGPGNTIYF	TGTGCCAGCAGTGGGGGACCAGGCCCTGGAAACACCATATATTTT
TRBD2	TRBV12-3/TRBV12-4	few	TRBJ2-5	CASTWGGPETQYF	TGTGCCAGCACCTGGGGGGGTCCAGAGACCCAGTACTTC
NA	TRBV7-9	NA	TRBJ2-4	CASSLLWVWGTPSPQYF	TGTGCCAGCAGCTTACTGTGGGTATGGGGGACTCCCAGTCCTCAGTACTTC
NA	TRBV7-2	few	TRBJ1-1	CASSRGVGVAFF	TGTGCCAGCAGCCGGGGGGTGGGTGTCGCTTTCTTT
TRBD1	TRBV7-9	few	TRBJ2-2	CASSERQGPTPGELFF	TGTGCCAGCAGCGAAAGACAGGGGCCGACACCTGGGGAGCTGTTTTTT
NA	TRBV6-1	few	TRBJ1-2	CASSQLGHYGYTF	TGTGCCAGCAGTCAACTGGGGCACTATGGCTACACCTTC
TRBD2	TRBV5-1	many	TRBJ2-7	CASSLAQLAGTEQYF	TGCGCCAGCAGCTTGGCCCAACTAGCGGGGACCGAGCAGTACTTC
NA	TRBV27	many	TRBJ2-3	CASGSPTRHEGADTQYF	TGTGCCAGCGGCTCCCCGACTAGACACGAGGGGGCAGATACGCAGTATTTT
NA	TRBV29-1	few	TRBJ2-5	CSVWWGSETQYF	TGCAGCGTTTGGTGGGGCTCGGAGACCCAGTACTTC
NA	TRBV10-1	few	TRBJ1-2	CASSESAFGYGYTF	TGCGCCAGCAGTGAGTCGGCGTTCGGCTATGGCTACACCTTC
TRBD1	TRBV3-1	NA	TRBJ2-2	CASSHRTGRYTGELFF	TGTGCCAGCAGCCATCGGACAGGGAGGTACACCGGGGAGCTGTTTTTT
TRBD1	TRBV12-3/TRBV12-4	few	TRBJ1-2	CASSPDGQGTLVGYTF	TGTGCCAGCAGTCCCGACGGACAGGGCACCTTGGTCGGCTACACCTTC
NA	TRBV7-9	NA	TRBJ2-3	CASSFTGRTDTQYF	TGTGCCAGCAGCTTCACGGGACGCACAGATACGCAGTATTTT
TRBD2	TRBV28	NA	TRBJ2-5	CASRAGATLEETQYF	TGTGCCAGCAGAGCGGGGGCCACGCTGGAGGAGACCCAGTACTTC
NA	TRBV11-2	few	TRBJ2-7	CASSLEGWANGYEQYF	TGTGCCAGCAGCTTAGAAGGGTGGGCCAACGGCTACGAGCAGTACTTC
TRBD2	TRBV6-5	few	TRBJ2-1	CASSYSRTSGGNEQFF	TGTGCCAGCAGTTACTCGAGAACTAGCGGGGGCAATGAGCAGTTCTTC
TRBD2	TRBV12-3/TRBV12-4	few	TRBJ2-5	CASSLGGGAETQYF	TGTGCCAGCAGCCTGGGGGGGGGTGCAGAGACCCAGTACTTC